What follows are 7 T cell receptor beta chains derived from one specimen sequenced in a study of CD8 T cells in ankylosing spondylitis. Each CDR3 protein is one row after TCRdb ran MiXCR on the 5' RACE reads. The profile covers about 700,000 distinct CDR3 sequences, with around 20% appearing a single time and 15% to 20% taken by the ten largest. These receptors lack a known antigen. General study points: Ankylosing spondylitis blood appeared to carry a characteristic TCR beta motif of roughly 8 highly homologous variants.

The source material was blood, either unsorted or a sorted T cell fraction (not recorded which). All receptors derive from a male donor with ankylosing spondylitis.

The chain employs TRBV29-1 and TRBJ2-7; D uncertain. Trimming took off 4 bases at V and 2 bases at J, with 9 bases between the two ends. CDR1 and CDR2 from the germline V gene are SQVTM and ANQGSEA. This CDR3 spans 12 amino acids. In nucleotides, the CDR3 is TGCAGCGTTGTTGGCTCCACCTACGAGCAGTACTTC. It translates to CSVVGSTYEQYF.

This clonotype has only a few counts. CDR3: CASSQDGGPGQPQHF. CDR3 DNA: TGCGCCAGCAGCCAAGACGGGGGCCCGGGGCAGCCCCAGCATTTT. The rearrangement links TRBV4-1 to TRBJ1-5; a possible D gene is TRBD1 (6 bases). V was pared by 0 bases and J by 7 bases, with 13 bases between. CDR1 and CDR2 from the germline V gene are MGHRA and YSYEKL. The CDR3 has 15 amino acids.

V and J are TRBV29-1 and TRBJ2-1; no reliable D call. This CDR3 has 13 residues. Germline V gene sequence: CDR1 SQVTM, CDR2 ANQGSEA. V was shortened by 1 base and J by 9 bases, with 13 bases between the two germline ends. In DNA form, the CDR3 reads TGCAGCGTTGAAGTACCCCTGAGAGTTGAGCAGTTCTTC. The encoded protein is CSVEVPLRVEQFF.

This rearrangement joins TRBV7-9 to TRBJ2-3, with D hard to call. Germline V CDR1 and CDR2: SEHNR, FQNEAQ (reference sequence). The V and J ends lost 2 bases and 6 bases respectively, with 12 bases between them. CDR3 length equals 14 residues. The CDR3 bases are TGTGCCAGCAGCTTATATGCTAGTACCGATACGCAGTATTTT. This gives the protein CASSLYASTDTQYF.

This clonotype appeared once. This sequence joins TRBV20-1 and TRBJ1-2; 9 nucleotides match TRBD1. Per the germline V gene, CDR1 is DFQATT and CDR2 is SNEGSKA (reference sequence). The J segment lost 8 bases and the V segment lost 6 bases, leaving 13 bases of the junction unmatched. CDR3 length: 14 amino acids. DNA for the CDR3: TGCAGTGCGCCGCCGGGACAGGGATTGGGAGGCTACACCTTC. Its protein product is CSAPPGQGLGGYTF.

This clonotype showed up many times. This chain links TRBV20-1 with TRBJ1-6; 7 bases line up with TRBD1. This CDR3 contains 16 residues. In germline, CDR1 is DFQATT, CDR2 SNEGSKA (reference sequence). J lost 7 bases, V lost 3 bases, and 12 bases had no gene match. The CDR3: CSASVQGPRGNSPLHF. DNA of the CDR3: TGCAGTGCTAGCGTACAGGGGCCTCGGGGGAATTCACCCCTCCACTTT.

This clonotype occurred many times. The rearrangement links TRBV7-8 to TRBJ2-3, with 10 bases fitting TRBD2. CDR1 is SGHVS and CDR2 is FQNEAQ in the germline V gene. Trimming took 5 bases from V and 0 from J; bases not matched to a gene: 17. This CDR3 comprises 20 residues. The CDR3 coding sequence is TGTGCCAGCAGCAGTCCCGCTGGGCTAGCGGGGGCCCCCAGCACAGATACGCAGTATTTT. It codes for CASSSPAGLAGAPSTDTQYF.